In its sample, the clone carrying this T cell receptor (beta chain) was seen a few times. TCRdb fed the RT-PCR reads into MiXCR, producing one record per CDR3 protein. The table lists 650,000 to 800,000 distinct CDR3 sequences, 14% of them singletons. This sample was included in a study of response to subunit inactivated influenza vaccine. CDR1 is SQVTM, CDR2 ANQGSEA, per germline. This CDR3 spans 13 amino acids. V lost 3 bases, J lost 3 bases, and 9 bases lay in between. The chain employs TRBV29-1 and TRBJ2-1, with D perhaps TRBD1 (6 bases). The sequence was collected from a man aged 50 to 60 who received an inactivated influenza vaccine. The material was PBMCs from blood, obtained 14 to 15 days before vaccination. The CDR3 region is CSVDGGDYNEQFF. The CDR3 DNA sequence: TGCAGCGTTGATGGGGGCGACTACAATGAGCAGTTCTTC.